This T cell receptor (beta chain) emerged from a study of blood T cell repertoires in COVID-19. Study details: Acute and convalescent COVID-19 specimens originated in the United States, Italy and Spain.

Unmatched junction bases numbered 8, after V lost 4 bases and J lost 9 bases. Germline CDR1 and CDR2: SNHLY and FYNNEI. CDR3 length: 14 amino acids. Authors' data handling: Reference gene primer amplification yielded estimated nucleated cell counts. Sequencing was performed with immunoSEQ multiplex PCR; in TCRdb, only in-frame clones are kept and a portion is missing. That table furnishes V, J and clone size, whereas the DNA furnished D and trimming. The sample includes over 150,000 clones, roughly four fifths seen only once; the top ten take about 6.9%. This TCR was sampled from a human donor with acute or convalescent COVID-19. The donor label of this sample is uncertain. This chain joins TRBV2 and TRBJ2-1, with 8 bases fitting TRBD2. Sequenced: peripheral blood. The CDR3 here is CASSVAGGSVEQFF. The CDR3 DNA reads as TGTGCCAGCAGTGTGGCGGGAGGATCGGTTGAGCAGTTCTTC. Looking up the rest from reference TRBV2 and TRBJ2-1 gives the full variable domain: EPEVTQTPSHQVTQMGQEVILRCVPISNHLYFYWYRQILGQKVEFLVSFYNNEISEKSEIFDDQFSVERPDGSNFTLKIRSTKLEDSAMYFCASSVAGGSVEQFFGPGTRLTVL.